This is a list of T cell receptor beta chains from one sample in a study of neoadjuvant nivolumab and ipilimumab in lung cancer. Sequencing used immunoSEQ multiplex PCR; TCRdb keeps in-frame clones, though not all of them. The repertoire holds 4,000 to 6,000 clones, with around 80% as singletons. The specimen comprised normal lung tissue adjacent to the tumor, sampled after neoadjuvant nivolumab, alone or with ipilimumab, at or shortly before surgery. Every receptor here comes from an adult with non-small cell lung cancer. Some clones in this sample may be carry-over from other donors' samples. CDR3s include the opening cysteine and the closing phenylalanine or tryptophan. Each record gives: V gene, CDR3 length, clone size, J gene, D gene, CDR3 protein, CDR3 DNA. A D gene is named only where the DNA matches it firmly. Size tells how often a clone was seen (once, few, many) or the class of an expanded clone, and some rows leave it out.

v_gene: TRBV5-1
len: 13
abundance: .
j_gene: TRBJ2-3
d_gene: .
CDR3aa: CASSLGTADTQYF
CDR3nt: TGCGCCAGCAGCTTGGGGACAGCAGATACGCAGTATTTT

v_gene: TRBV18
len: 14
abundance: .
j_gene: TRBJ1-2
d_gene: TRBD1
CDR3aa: CASSLQGGGYGYTF
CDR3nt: TGTGCCAGCTCACTGCAGGGGGGCGGCTATGGCTACACCTTC

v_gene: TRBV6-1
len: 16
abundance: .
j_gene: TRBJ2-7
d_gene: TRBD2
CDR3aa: CASSVIGTSGSYEQYF
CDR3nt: TGTGCCAGCAGTGTTATCGGGACTAGCGGATCCTACGAGCAGTACTTC

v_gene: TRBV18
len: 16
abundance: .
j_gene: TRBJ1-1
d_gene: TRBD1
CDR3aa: CASSPATGGGNTEAFF
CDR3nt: TGTGCCAGCTCACCAGCGACAGGGGGCGGGAACACTGAAGCTTTCTTT

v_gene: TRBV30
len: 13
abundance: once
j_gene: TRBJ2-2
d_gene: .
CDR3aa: CAWSRGGEGELFF
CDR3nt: TGTGCCTGGAGTCGAGGAGGTGAGGGGGAGCTGTTTTTT

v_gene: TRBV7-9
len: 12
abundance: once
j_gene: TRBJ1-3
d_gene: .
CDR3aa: CASSLEGDTIYF
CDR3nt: TGTGCCAGCAGCTTAGAAGGGGACACCATATATTTT

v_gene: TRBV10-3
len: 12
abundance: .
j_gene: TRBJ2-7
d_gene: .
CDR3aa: CAIRTENYEQYF
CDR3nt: TGTGCCATCAGGACAGAAAACTACGAGCAGTACTTC

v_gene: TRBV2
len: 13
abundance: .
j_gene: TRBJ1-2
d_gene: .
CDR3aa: CASTPAGNRGYTF
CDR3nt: TGTGCCAGCACTCCCGCGGGGAATCGAGGCTACACCTTC

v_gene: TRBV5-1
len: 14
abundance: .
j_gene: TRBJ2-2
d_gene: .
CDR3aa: CASKEEVTVGELFF
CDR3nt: TGCGCCAGCAAGGAAGAGGTCACGGTCGGGGAGCTGTTTTTT

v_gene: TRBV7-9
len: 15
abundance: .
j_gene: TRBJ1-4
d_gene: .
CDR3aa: CASSPRAVSEEKLFF
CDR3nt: TGTGCCAGCAGCCCAAGGGCGGTTAGTGAGGAAAAACTGTTTTTT

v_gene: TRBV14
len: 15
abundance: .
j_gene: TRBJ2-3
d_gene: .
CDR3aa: CASSQDHSPGDTQYF
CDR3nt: TGTGCCAGCAGCCAAGATCATAGCCCGGGGGATACGCAGTATTTT

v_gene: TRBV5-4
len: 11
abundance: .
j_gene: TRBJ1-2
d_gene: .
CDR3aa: CASSYNYGYTF
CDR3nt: TGTGCCAGCAGCTATAACTATGGCTACACCTTC

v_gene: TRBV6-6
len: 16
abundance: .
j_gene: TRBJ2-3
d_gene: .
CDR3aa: CASSYDRLGTTDTQYF
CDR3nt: TGTGCCAGCAGTTACGACAGACTAGGAACCACAGATACGCAGTATTTT

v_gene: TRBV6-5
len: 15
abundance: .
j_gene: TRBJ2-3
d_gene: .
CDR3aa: CASTPGGRTRDTQYF
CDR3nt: TGTGCCAGCACCCCCGGGGGTAGGACGAGGGATACGCAGTATTTT

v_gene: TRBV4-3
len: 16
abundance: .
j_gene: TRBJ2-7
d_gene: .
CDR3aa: CASSQALRDISYEQYF
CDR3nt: TGCGCCAGCAGCCAAGCCCTACGGGACATCTCCTACGAGCAGTACTTC

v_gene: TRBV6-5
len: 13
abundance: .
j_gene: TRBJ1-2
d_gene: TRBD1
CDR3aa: CASRLDRGDGYTF
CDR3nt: TGTGCCAGCAGGCTCGACAGGGGGGACGGCTACACCTTC

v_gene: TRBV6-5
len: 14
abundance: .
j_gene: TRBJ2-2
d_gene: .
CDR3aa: CATNVGPNTGELFF
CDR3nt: TGTGCCACCAACGTGGGTCCGAACACCGGGGAGCTGTTTTTT

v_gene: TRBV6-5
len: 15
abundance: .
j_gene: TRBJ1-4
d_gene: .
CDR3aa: CASSYSWQGNEKLFF
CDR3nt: TGTGCCAGCAGTTACTCGTGGCAGGGGAATGAAAAACTGTTTTTT

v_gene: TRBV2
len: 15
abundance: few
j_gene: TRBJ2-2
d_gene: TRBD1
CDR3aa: CASRRDRGVAGELFF
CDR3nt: TGTGCCAGCAGACGGGACAGGGGAGTAGCCGGGGAGCTGTTTTTT

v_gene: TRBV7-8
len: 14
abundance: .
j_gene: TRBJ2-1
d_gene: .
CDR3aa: CASSLGTLGNEQFF
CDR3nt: TGTGCCAGCAGCTTAGGCACCTTAGGGAATGAGCAGTTCTTC

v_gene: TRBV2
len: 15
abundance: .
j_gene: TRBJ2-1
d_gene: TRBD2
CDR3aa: CASSPLAGEANEQFF
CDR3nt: TGTGCCAGCAGTCCCCTAGCGGGAGAAGCCAATGAGCAGTTCTTC

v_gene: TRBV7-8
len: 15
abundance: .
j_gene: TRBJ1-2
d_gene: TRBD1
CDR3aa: CASSPTGGASYGYTF
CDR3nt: TGTGCCAGCAGCCCTACAGGGGGCGCGAGCTATGGCTACACCTTC

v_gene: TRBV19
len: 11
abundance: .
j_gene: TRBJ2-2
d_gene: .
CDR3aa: CASSKTGELFF
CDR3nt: TGTGCCAGTAGTAAGACCGGGGAGCTGTTTTTT

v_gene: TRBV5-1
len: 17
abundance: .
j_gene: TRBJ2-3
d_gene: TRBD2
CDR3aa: CASSLGPASGITDTQYF
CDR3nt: TGCGCCAGCAGCTTGGGCCCAGCTAGCGGCATCACAGATACGCAGTATTTT

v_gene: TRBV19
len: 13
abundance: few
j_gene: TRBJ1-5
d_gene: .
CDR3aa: CASSIGTPQPQHF
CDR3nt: TGTGCCAGTAGTATAGGCACCCCTCAGCCCCAGCATTTT

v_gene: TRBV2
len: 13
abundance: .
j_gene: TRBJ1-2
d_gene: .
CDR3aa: CASSDDRLYGYTF
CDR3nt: TGTGCCAGCAGTGATGACAGGCTCTATGGCTACACCTTC

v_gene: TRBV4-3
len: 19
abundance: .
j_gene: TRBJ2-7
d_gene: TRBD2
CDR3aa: CASSPEGLAGSVVGYEQYF
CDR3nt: TGCGCCAGCAGCCCAGAGGGACTAGCGGGGTCCGTGGTGGGCTACGAGCAGTACTTC

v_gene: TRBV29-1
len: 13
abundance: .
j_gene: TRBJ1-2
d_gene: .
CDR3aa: CSVVFETAYGYTF
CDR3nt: TGCAGCGTTGTATTCGAGACGGCATATGGCTACACCTTC

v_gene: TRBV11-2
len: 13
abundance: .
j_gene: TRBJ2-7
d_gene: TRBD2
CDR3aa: CASSFSGWREQYF
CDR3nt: TGTGCCAGCAGTTTTAGCGGGTGGCGCGAGCAGTACTTC

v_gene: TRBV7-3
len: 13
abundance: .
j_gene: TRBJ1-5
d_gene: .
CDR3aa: CASSLSTNQPQHF
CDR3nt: TGTGCCAGCAGCTTAAGCACAAATCAGCCCCAGCATTTT

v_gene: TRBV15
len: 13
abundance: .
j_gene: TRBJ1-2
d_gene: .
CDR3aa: CATRSWSDNGYTF
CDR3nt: TGTGCCACCAGAAGTTGGAGCGATAATGGCTACACCTTC

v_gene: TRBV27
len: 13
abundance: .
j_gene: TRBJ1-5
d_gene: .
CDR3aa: CASGYRSYQPQHF
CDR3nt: TGTGCCAGCGGTTACAGGTCATATCAGCCCCAGCATTTT

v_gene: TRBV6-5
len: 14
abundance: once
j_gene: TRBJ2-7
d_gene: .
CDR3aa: CASRPPAGPYEQYF
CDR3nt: TGTGCCAGCAGACCCCCTGCGGGTCCCTACGAGCAGTACTTC

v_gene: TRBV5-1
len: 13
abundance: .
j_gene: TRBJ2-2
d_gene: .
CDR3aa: CASRQGNTGELFF
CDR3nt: TGCGCCAGCAGACAGGGGAACACCGGGGAGCTGTTTTTT

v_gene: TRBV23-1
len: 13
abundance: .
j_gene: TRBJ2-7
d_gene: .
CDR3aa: CASSQSRDYEQYF
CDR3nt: TGCGCCAGCAGTCAATCCAGGGACTACGAGCAGTACTTC

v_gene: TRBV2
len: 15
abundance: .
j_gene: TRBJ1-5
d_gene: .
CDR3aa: CASTLDRGSNQPQHF
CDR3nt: TGTGCCAGCACTTTGGACAGAGGCAGCAATCAGCCCCAGCATTTT

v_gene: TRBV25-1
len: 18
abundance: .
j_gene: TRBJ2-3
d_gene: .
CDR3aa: CASSESSGGTFSTDTQYF
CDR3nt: TGTGCCAGCAGTGAATCGTCAGGAGGGACGTTTAGCACAGATACGCAGTATTTT

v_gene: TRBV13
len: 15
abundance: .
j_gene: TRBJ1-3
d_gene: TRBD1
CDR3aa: CASSDSRQGGNTIYF
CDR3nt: TGTGCCAGCAGCGACTCCCGACAGGGGGGAAACACCATATATTTT

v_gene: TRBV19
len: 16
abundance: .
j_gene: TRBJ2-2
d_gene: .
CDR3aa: CASRLGSRTNTGELFF
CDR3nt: TGTGCCAGTAGGCTTGGCTCCCGGACCAACACCGGGGAGCTGTTTTTT

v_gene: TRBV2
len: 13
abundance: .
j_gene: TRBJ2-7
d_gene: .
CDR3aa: CASSPPGAREQYF
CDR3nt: TGTGCCAGCAGTCCCCCGGGGGCGAGGGAGCAGTACTTC

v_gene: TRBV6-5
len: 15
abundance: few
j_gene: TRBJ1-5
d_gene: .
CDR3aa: CASSPSVRGGQPQHF
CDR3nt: TGTGCCAGCAGTCCGTCTGTACGTGGTGGTCAGCCCCAGCATTTT

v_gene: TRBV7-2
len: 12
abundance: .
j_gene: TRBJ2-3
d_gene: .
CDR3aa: CASSSRTDTQYF
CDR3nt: TGTGCCAGCAGCTCCAGAACAGATACGCAGTATTTT

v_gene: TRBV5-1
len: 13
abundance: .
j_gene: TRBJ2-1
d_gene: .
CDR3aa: CASSFPRADEQFF
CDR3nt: TGCGCCAGCAGCTTCCCCCGCGCGGATGAGCAGTTCTTC